This T cell receptor (beta chain) is from a study of blood T cells in healthy people across ages. The overall study: For every two T cells, template switching captured about one barcoded beta molecule.

The CDR3 runs 14 residues. Trimming removed 2 bases at V and 7 bases at J, with 13 bases between. Looked up from germline, CDR1 is WNHNN and CDR2 is SYGVQD (reference sequence). With a J-beta primer mix and a sample-barcoded 5' primer, a second PCR ran about 6 to 11 cycles. TCRdb processed the 5' RACE reads anew with MiXCR; each CDR3 protein has one entry. The sample has approximately 850,000 distinct CDR3 sequences, approximately 48% seen once. The TCR sequence derives from a man in his 60s in good health. The specimen sequenced was blood. The V call is TRBV10-1, the J call TRBJ2-3; TRBD2 might be the D (5 bases). The CDR3 here is CASSETRVLNTQYF. The CDR3 DNA is TGCGCCAGCAGTGAGACTAGGGTTCTAAATACGCAGTATTTT.